The present entry profiles one T cell receptor beta chain with its context. The antigen this receptor binds is unknown. No much larger clone exists at a distance of one base, and base qualities are not known. The donors were healthy, HIV-negative adults who had no recently reported acute infections or vaccinations. Only Caucasian adults living in Nashville, Tennessee, USA were represented among the donors. CD4+ T cells were enriched through magnetic negative selection, after which naive cells were positively selected on CD45RA and the remaining negative fraction served as the memory subset. Blood was obtained by leukapheresis, after which PBMCs were separated by Ficoll-Histopaque density gradient centrifugation and cryopreserved in liquid nitrogen vapor phase. Analytical flow cytometry was used to check the purity and quantity of each magnetically sorted T cell population. Genomic DNA was isolated from every sorted fraction and measured by UV absorbance on a Nanodrop 2000c.

The germline V gene specifies MDHEN as CDR1 and SYDVKM as CDR2. Here V drops 5 bases and J drops 4 bases, and the junction holds 10 bases not matched to any gene. The CDR3 starts with the cysteine, ends with the phenylalanine, and has 16 residues. Solely the CDR3 DNA is kept, with 48 bases framed from the first base. Using the deep immunoSEQ assay, TCR CDR3 regions were amplified from genomic DNA by multiplex PCR. Genomic DNA extracted from each cell subset was distributed evenly over all wells of several immunoSEQ 96-well plates, and each plate served as one replicate. Each replicate PCR for sorted subsets received roughly 0.2 ug genomic DNA, equal to about 29,000 T cell genomes. Purified libraries were quantified with a Qubit 3.0 fluorometer, sized on a Bioanalyzer 2100, and re-quantified with the KAPA Library Quantification kit. Every immunoSEQ 96-well plate was sequenced on a separate single-read 150-cycle Illumina NextSeq 550 flow cell. In the original analysis: Because only junctional sequences without quality scores were contained in the immunoSEQ output, filtering matching that applied to full-length reads could not be performed. Sequences were annotated with PyIR, a Python wrapper for IgBLAST v1.9, using IMGT germline references to assign V/J genes and CDR3. Any read was removed if the V/J assignment was weak (E-value above 1e-6), the CDR3 was missing, or the read contained stop codons, out-of-frame junctions, or ambiguous translated residues. V3J clonotypes were defined as sequences sharing an identical inferred V gene, J gene, and CDR3 amino acid sequence. The percentage overlap between two repertoires was calculated by dividing the number of shared unique clonotypes by the size of the smaller repertoire. Richness of each repertoire was evaluated using RTK rarefaction, the Chao1 estimator, and Recon v2.1 estimates of unobserved clonotypes. Generation probabilities were computed with OLGA for all TCRbeta clonotypes obtained by the gDNA method from several donors. TCRdb provides this immuneACCESS table in a form limited to in-frame rearrangements. Some clones are lacking; in checked studies, under half of them reflect an unresolved V gene, and why the rest are absent is not known. V and J calls plus clone size are reproduced from that table; the DNA served to infer D and trimming. This sample gives 2.3 million or so clones in total; 85% to 95% of them show up just once. 0.3% to 0.4% of the sample rests with the top ten.

This record belongs to a study of shared clonotypes between healthy human individuals (dated by TCRdb to 2018 to 2021). Regarding the study in general: A couple of women and three men aged 18 to 49 years were included in the cohort. Blood TCR repertoires of about five healthy adults were deeply sequenced to estimate repertoire size and the extent of clonotype sharing between individuals. Libraries were prepared and TCR repertoires were sequenced by different laboratories using diverse techniques, in order to increase sequencing depth and limit assay-specific biases. Per donor, leukapheresis produced somewhere between about 0.8 and 9 billion PBMCs. For each donor, CD4 naive and CD4 memory were each given three plates, CD8 naive was given two plates, and CD8 memory was given one plate. Broad study findings and their caveats: Sharing across several donors was observed for about 4.8% of naive CD4, 3.5% of naive CD8, 2% to 2.5% of memory CD4, and around 0.4% of memory CD8 clonotypes. Sampling was limited to blood, and TCR repertoires in tissue likely differ from TCR repertoires in blood. Estimated clonotype richness was generally larger for naive than for memory subsets. Compared with non-shared clonotypes, clonotypes shared by all four sorted-subset donors had higher generation probabilities. Rarefaction of sorted-subset datasets indicated incomplete sequencing despite the large sequencing depth. Pairwise subsampling indicated that sequencing depth was expected to affect the degree of clonotype sharing among donors. The genetic and exposure-history diversity represented was limited by the small number of donors.

This clonotype was sampled from a man between 18 and 35 years old in good health. Some clones in this sample may be carry-over from other donors' samples. The sequencing sample was made of naive CD4+ T cells from PBMCs. This sample's cell subset or site label indicates: CD45RA+ positively selected. The sequence is built from TRBV28 and TRBJ2-7, with 11 bases in between that match TRBD1. The base sequence is TGTGCCAGCAGTCCGACTGGGACAGGGGGACTTTACGAGCAGTACTTC. This codes for CASSPTGTGGLYEQYF.